The 15 T cell receptor beta chains given below trace back to one sample, sequenced in a study of Tregs in tolerant kidney transplant recipients. What these receptors recognize is not known. Only in-frame clones appear in the TCRdb table, and some are missing; sequencing was by immunoSEQ multiplex PCR. Of 8,000 or so clones listed, around a third are singletons. After 6 to 7 days with irradiated graft donor PBMCs, CFSE-labeled recipient PBMCs were FACS-sorted. The sample consisted of CD8+ T cells from blood cultured with allogeneic cells, taken before the transplant. These receptors originate from a human patient who received a combined kidney and bone marrow transplant.

On this clone: At one boundary the junction diverges from the germline segment, which might be a read error. The gene calls are TRBV7-3 and TRBJ1-1; tentative D call: TRBD1 (5 bases). This CDR3 region has 15 residues. Germline V lookup: CDR1 SGHTA, CDR2 FQGTGA. As DNA, the CDR3 is TGCGCCAGCAGCCAAGATGGCCGGGACTTCACTGAAGCTTTCTTT. Amino acids: CASSQDGRDFTEAFF.

This clone has a handful of counts. The J gene is TRBJ2-7, the V gene TRBV7-6, with D uncertain. The germline CDR1 and CDR2 sequences are SGHVS and FNYEAQ. The CDR3 runs 13 residues. V was clipped by 3 bases and J by 1 base, with 7 bases between them. The CDR3 bases are TGTGCCAGCAGCTTTGGCAAGTCCTACGAGCAGTACTTC. Amino acids: CASSFGKSYEQYF.

The chain has TRBV27 and TRBJ2-1; TRBD2 matches 8 bases. The CDR3 loop spans 14 amino acids. After removal of 6 bases from V and 8 bases from J, the junction contained 9 bases not matched to a gene. Germline V lookup: CDR1 MNHEY, CDR2 SMNVEV (reference sequence). The CDR3 loop is CASRAAGEVDEQFF. CDR3 nucleotide sequence: TGTGCCAGCAGGGCAGCGGGAGAGGTCGATGAGCAGTTCTTC.

The chain has TRBV27 and TRBJ1-5; D is perhaps TRBD1 (6 bases). CDR3 size: 17 residues. Trimming pared 4 bases from V and 4 bases from J, leaving 20 bases between. From germline, CDR1 is MNHEY and CDR2 SMNVEV (reference sequence). CDR3 region: CASSSHLTGYLNQPQHF. The CDR3, as DNA: TGTGCCAGCAGTTCCCACTTGACAGGATACTTGAATCAGCCCCAGCATTTT.

The rearrangement joins TRBV27 to TRBJ2-3; TRBD2 agrees at 12 bases. The CDR3 totals 16 residues. V was pared by 5 bases and J by 4 bases, with 7 bases of the junction left unmatched. Germline V gene lookup returns CDR1 MNHEY and CDR2 SMNVEV (reference sequence). CDR3 loop: CASSAVLAGGPDTQYF. In nucleotides, the CDR3 is TGTGCCAGCAGTGCCGTACTAGCGGGAGGCCCAGATACGCAGTATTTT.

V and J are TRBV5-4 and TRBJ1-4; weak D call: TRBD1 (5 bases). CDR1 SGHNT and CDR2 YYREEE come from the germline V gene (reference sequence). Trimming stripped 6 bases from V and 6 bases from J, with 18 bases between. There are 15 residues in the CDR3. CDR3 coding DNA: TGTGCCAGCACCATCAATCGGGGGTATGATGAAAAACTGTTTTTT. It codes for CASTINRGYDEKLFF.

This clone showed up just a few times. J is TRBJ2-5 and V is TRBV4-1; 7 nucleotides match TRBD1. Trimming removed 0 bases from V and 4 bases from J; junction bases left unmatched: 2. CDR3 length equals 14 residues. The germline CDR1 and CDR2 sequences are MGHRA and YSYEKL. The CDR3 protein is CASSQETGLETQYF. In DNA, the CDR3 is TGCGCCAGCAGCCAAGAGACAGGGCTAGAGACCCAGTACTTC.

The chain recombines TRBV5-1 with TRBJ2-3; 8 positions match TRBD2. The trim removed 10 bases at V and 7 bases at J, leaving 8 bases unmatched. This CDR3 contains 12 residues. CDR1 SGHRS and CDR2 YFSETQ come from the germline V gene. The CDR3 region has the DNA TGCGCCTCCGGGGGGGGCTTAAATACGCAGTATTTT. It specifies CASGGGLNTQYF.

This chain connects TRBV7-5 to TRBJ2-1; the listed D gene, TRBD1, was not tested against the DNA. TRBV7-5 is a pseudogene locus. This CDR3 spans 15 amino acids. CDR3 amino acids: CVRSHGTDSYNEQFF. The CDR3 coding sequence is TGTGTCAGAAGCCACGGGACAGACTCCTACAATGAGCAGTTCTTC.

This rearrangement joins TRBV11-1 to TRBJ2-5, with D perhaps matching TRBD1 (5 bases). V lost 1 base and J 2 bases, leaving 11 bases between the germline ends. Germline CDR1 SGHAT, CDR2 FQDESV (reference sequence). The CDR3 extends over 15 amino acids. The chain's CDR3 is CASSLEGFGQETQYF. The CDR3 DNA follows: TGTGCCAGCAGCTTAGAGGGGTTCGGTCAAGAGACCCAGTACTTC.

This sequence joins TRBV10-3 and TRBJ1-1; no definite D call. CDR3 length: 12 residues. Germline CDR1 is ENHRY and CDR2 is SYGVKD. The ends were cut back, 4 bases at V and 7 bases at J, with 10 bases in the middle. CDR3 sequence: CAISGTALEAFF. The CDR3 region has the DNA TGTGCCATCAGTGGCACAGCTCTTGAAGCTTTCTTT.

The chain recombines TRBV27 with TRBJ2-5; possible D gene TRBD2, 5 bases. The J call may be wrong; the DNA end is better matched by TRBJ2-7. Germline CDR1 MNHEY, CDR2 SMNVEV (reference sequence). This CDR3 region has 13 residues. The DNA of the CDR3 is TGTGCCATACGGGATAAGAGTAGTTACGAGCAGTACTTC. Amino acid sequence: CAIRDKSSYEQYF.

This clone was observed a few times. The chain joins TRBV15 to TRBJ1-1, with D possibly matching TRBD1 (5 bases). The length of the CDR3 is 14 residues. Trimming cost V 1 base and J 5 bases, with 11 bases left between them. From germline, CDR1 is LNHNV and CDR2 YYDKDF (reference sequence). The CDR3 protein is CATSRGVGGTEAFF. The CDR3 nucleotides read TGTGCCACCAGCAGAGGGGTGGGGGGGACTGAAGCTTTCTTT.

The chain carries TRBV5-6 and TRBJ1-1; D may be TRBD1 (5 bases). V shed 2 bases and J shed 5 bases, with 13 bases lying between them. The germline V gene has CDR1 SGHDT and CDR2 YYEEEE. There are 14 residues in the CDR3. Written as DNA, the CDR3 is TGTGCCAGCAGCTTCGGCGCGGGGGTTACTGAAGCTTTCTTT. Its protein product is CASSFGAGVTEAFF.

This clone came up a few times. The rearrangement links TRBV19 to TRBJ1-1, with 8 bases aligning to TRBD1. The CDR3 is made up of 12 amino acids. Germline V gives CDR1 LNHDA, CDR2 SQIVND (reference sequence). V lost 11 bases to trimming and J lost 5 bases; unmatched junction nucleotides: 7. The CDR3 here is CASDRGWTEAFF. The CDR3, as DNA: TGTGCCTCAGACAGGGGTTGGACTGAAGCTTTCTTT.